The TCR beta chain under discussion was sequenced for a study of blood T cell repertoires in COVID-19. Across the whole study: Sources were T cells, B-cell-depleted T cells, or PBMCs; the material itself was cDNA or gDNA.

The CDR3 is 18 amino acids. Germline-derived CDR1 and CDR2 are LNHDA and SQIVND (reference sequence). V was pared by 7 bases and J by 0 bases, with 14 bases of the junction left unmatched. Sequencing used immunoSEQ multiplex PCR; TCRdb keeps in-frame clones, though not all of them. The sample carries more than 95,000 clones, 85% recorded once. The sequenced material came from peripheral blood. The V call is TRBV19, the J call TRBJ2-5; the match to TRBD2 covers 10 bases. This TCR came from a man between 50 and 59 years old with acute or convalescent COVID-19. Here the CDR3 reads CASTLGLAPRPYQETQYF. The CDR3 DNA follows: TGTGCCAGTACCCTGGGACTAGCGCCTAGACCGTACCAAGAGACCCAGTACTTC.